The T cell receptor (beta chain) under discussion was sequenced for a study of shared clonotypes between healthy human individuals. Whole-study results and caveats: Shared clonotypes: approximately 4.5% naive CD4, 3% to 3.5% naive CD8, 2.3% memory CD4, 0.4% memory CD8.

Notes on this clone: Its target is not known.

The CDR3 covers 17 residues. The V and J ends lost 4 bases and 0 bases respectively, with 16 bases between them. Germline-derived CDR1 and CDR2 are MDHEN and SYDVKM. In the CD4+ fraction, cells were divided into CD45RA+ naive and CD45RA-negative memory subsets. Original data processing: Junction-only immunoSEQ data arrived without quality scores, meaning filtering differed. Assay: immunoSEQ multiplex PCR; the TCRdb copy retains only in-frame clones and omits some. The V and J calls and clone size were taken over from that table, and D and trimming were inferred from the DNA. Seen here are about 2.4 million clones, under 95% observed once, and the top ten hold 0.35% to 0.45%.

This clonotype was sampled from a man younger than 30 in good health. Some clones in this sample may be carry-over from other donors' samples. This chain connects TRBV28 to TRBJ1-3; TRBD1 is a possible D gene (6 bases). The sequencing sample was made of naive CD4+ T cells from PBMCs. The subset was: CD45RA+ positively selected. The CDR3 reads CASSSNDRFSSGNTIYF. The CDR3 DNA reads as TGTGCCAGCAGTTCTAACGACAGGTTCAGCTCTGGAAACACCATATATTTT.